This note documents a single TCR beta chain sequence. The antigen remains undetermined. The CDR3 totals 17 residues. The ends were cut back, 1 base at V and 0 bases at J, with 16 bases in the middle. Germline V gene data show CDR1 as LNHDA and CDR2 as SQIVND (reference sequence). An Oncomine TCR Beta short-read assay was used to sequence the DNA from cultured CD4+ T cells. TCRdb passed the PCR reads through MiXCR, listing each CDR3 protein once. In the table there are 20,000 to 25,000 distinct CDR3 sequences, 46% of which are singletons. The data originate from a study of vaccination and CD4 T cells after COVID-19. Study as a whole: Four females and six males made up the convalescents, with two Hispanic. Post-COVID sampling occurred a median around 100 days after diagnosis (range 35 to 161). Investigators stimulated cells with overlapping spike peptides drawn from SARS-CoV-2, HCoV-NL63, HCoV-OC43 and HCoV-229E.

Time point noted: late sampling 161 to 241 days after vaccination in a few convalescent patients. Treatment defined: roughly 11-day PBMC culture with coronavirus spike peptide pools or control peptides (ViraFEST assay). T cells were expanded with peptide pools, and expanded clonotypes were identified by TCR sequencing. V usage is TRBV19 and J usage is TRBJ2-7, with D perhaps matching TRBD1 or TRBD2 (6 bases each). The receptor's source is a human donor who had recovered from COVID-19. This sample comprised CD4+ T cells from blood, cultured in vitro, obtained about 7 months after SARS-CoV-2 vaccination. CDR3 in amino acids: CASSIGGGLVDSYEQYF. CDR3 DNA sequence: TGTGCCAGTAGTATAGGAGGGGGGCTAGTAGACTCCTACGAGCAGTACTTC.